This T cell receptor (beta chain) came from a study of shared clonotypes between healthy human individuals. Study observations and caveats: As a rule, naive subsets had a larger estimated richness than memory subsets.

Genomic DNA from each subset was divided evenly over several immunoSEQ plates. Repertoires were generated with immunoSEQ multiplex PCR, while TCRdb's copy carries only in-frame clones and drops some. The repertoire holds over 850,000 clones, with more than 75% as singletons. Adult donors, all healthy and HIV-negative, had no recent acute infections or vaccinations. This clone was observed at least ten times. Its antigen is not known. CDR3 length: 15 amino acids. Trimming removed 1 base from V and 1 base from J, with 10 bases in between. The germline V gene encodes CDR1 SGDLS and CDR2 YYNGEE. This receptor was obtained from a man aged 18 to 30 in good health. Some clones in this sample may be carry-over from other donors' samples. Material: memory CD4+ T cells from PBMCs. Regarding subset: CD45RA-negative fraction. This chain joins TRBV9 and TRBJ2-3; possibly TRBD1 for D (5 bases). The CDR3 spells CASSVSIGGTDTQYF. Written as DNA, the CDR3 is TGTGCCAGCAGCGTATCGATAGGGGGCACAGATACGCAGTATTTT.